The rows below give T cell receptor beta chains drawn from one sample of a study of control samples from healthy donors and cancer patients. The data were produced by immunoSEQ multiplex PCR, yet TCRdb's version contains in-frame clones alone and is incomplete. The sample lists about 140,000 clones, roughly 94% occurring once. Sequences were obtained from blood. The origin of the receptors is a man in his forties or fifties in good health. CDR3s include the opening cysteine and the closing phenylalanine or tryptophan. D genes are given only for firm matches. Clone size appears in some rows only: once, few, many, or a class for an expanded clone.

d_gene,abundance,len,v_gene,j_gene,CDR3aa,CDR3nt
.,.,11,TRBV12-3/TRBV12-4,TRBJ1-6,CASSFPGPLHF,TGTGCCAGCAGTTTCCCGGGACCCCTCCACTTT
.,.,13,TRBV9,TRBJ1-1,CASSDRSDTEAFF,TGTGCCAGCAGCGACCGCTCCGACACTGAAGCTTTCTTT
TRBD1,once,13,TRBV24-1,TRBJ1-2,CATSDTGGYGYTF,TGTGCCACCAGTGACACAGGGGGCTATGGCTACACCTTC
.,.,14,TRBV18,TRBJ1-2,CASSQGGGNYGYTF,TGTGCCAGCTCACAAGGAGGCGGCAACTATGGCTACACCTTC
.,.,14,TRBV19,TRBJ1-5,CASSIFGSNQPQHF,TGTGCCAGTAGTATATTCGGTAGCAATCAGCCCCAGCATTTT
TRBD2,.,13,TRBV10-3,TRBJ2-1,CAILAALIYEQFF,TGTGCCATCCTAGCGGCGCTGATCTATGAGCAGTTCTTC
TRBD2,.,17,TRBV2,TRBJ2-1,CASRERSGTSRGNEQFF,TGTGCCAGCAGAGAGAGATCCGGGACTAGCCGGGGGAATGAGCAGTTCTTC
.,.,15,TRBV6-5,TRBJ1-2,CASSPDRAANYGYTF,TGTGCCAGCAGTCCAGATCGGGCCGCTAACTATGGCTACACCTTC
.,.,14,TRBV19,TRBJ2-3,CASRVRGWTDTQYF,TGTGCCAGTAGAGTGAGGGGGTGGACAGATACGCAGTATTTT
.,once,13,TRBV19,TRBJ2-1,CASSISFNNEQFF,TGTGCCAGTAGTATCTCCTTTAACAATGAGCAGTTCTTC
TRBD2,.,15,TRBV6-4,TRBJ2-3,CASSLTSGEVDTQYF,TGTGCCAGCAGTTTGACTAGCGGGGAAGTAGATACGCAGTATTTT
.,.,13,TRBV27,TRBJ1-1,CASSPGSVTEAFF,TGTGCCAGCAGCCCGGGGTCTGTGACTGAAGCTTTCTTT
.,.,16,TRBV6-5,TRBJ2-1,CASSYSRGNSYNEQFF,TGTGCCAGCAGTTACTCGAGAGGGAACTCCTACAATGAGCAGTTCTTC